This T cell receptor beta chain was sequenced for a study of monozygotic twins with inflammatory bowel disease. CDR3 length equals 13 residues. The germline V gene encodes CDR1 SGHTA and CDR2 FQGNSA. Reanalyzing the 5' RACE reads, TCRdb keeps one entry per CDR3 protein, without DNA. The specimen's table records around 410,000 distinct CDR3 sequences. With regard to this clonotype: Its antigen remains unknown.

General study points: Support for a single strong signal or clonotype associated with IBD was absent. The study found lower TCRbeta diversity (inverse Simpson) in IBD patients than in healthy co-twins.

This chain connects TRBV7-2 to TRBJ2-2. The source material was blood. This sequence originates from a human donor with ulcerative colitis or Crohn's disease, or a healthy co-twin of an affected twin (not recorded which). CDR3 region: CASSLAQNGELFF.